This entry features one T cell receptor beta chain sequence. Its antigen is unknown. The data belong to a study of early T cells in non-severe SARS-CoV-2 infection. Study at large: The chains were unpaired, and the sequenced material was bulk RNA from unsorted whole blood. General study findings and limits: There was a bias toward anti-spike CD8 responses in VDJdb matching, which missed private and CD4 specificities.

Germline V gene data show CDR1 as SGDLS and CDR2 as YYNGEE. The length of the CDR3 is 15 residues. The V gene lost 0 bases and the J gene lost 2 bases, with 11 bases spanning the gap. Each cDNA molecule carried a unique molecular identifier. One entry per CDR3 protein results from TCRdb running MiXCR on the 5' RACE reads. The sample lists around 47,000 distinct CDR3 sequences, approximately 10% occurring once. The source is an adult who was a healthcare worker with PCR-confirmed SARS-CoV-2 infection or an uninfected control (not recorded which). Sequenced input: whole blood. This sequence joins TRBV9 and TRBJ1-1; a weak D match, TRBD1 (6 bases). The CDR3 region is CASSVVGTPNTEAFF. As DNA, the CDR3 is TGTGCCAGCAGCGTAGTGGGGACACCAAACACTGAAGCTTTCTTT.